This record concerns one TCR beta chain sequence. Compared with germline, one end of the junction differs, possibly owing to a read error. CDR1 MDHEN and CDR2 SYDVKM come from the germline V gene. The CDR3 loop spans 14 amino acids. This record comes from a study of blood T cell repertoires in COVID-19. Study background: COVID-19 samples, acute and convalescent, were from the United States, Italy and Spain.

The study drew participants aged about 18 to 90 years from 20 to 30 US areas. Participant-reported clinical history was the basis for cohort assignment. Original methodology: Estimates of nucleated cell counts were drawn from the amplification of reference gene primers. TCRdb's table, derived via immunoSEQ multiplex PCR, lists solely in-frame clones and lacks some. The DNA was the basis for D and trimming; V, J and clone size are from that table. The sample has about 270,000 clones, 70% to 90% seen once. J is TRBJ2-7 and V is TRBV28, with a weak D call TRBD1 (5 bases). The receptor was isolated from a woman aged 25 to 39 with acute COVID-19. Sequencing was carried out using PBMCs or T cells enriched from blood (not recorded which). This CDR3 is CASSLGPGSSEQYF. Here the CDR3 DNA reads TGTGCCAGCAGTTTGGGGCCTGGATCCTCCGAGCAGTACTTC.